Listed here are 14 T cell receptor beta chains from one sample, sequenced in a study of early T cells in non-severe SARS-CoV-2 infection. In TCRdb, the 5' RACE reads were re-called with MiXCR into one record per CDR3 protein. This table holds 35,000 to 45,000 distinct CDR3 sequences, roughly 9.9% found once. Sequencing used whole blood. The origin of the receptors is an adult who was a healthcare worker with PCR-confirmed SARS-CoV-2 infection or an uninfected control (not recorded which).

In this sample, this clonotype turned up many times. The gene calls are TRBV14 and TRBJ1-2; D unresolved. The CDR3 spans 13 residues. CDR1 and CDR2 from the germline V gene are SGHDN and FVKESK. V dropped 3 bases and J dropped 7 bases, with 12 bases sitting between them. The CDR3 DNA reads TGTGCCAGCAGCCAGTTACAGAGTGGTGGCTACACCTTC. Translating gives CASSQLQSGGYTF.

The chain uses TRBV4-2 and TRBJ1-3; D remains ambiguous. CDR3 size: 17 residues. Germline V gene sequence: CDR1 LGHNA, CDR2 YNFKEQ. V lost 0 bases and J 3 bases, leaving 15 bases between the germline ends. CDR3: CASSQDRGSKDGNTIYF. DNA for the CDR3: TGTGCCAGCAGCCAAGATCGTGGCAGTAAAGATGGAAACACCATATATTTT.

The chain carries TRBV29-1 and TRBJ2-3; D gene unclear. Germline CDR1 and CDR2: SQVTM and ANQGSEA. V was pared by 6 bases and J by 5 bases, with 9 bases between. The CDR3 is made up of 11 amino acids. CDR3 sequence (DNA): TGCAGCGTCGACCACAGAGATACGCAGTATTTT. Translating gives CSVDHRDTQYF.

This clonotype was counted at least ten times. The chain uses TRBV4-1 and TRBJ1-6; 7 bases map to TRBD1. The CDR3 extends over 19 amino acids. The V gene's germline CDR1 is MGHRA and CDR2 YSYEKL. V lost 1 base to trimming and J lost 0 bases; unmatched junction nucleotides: 9. The CDR3 coding sequence is TGCGCCAGCAGCCAAGTTGGGACAGCCCGTCGCTCCTATAATTCACCCCTCCACTTT. Amino acid sequence: CASSQVGTARRSYNSPLHF.

In its sample, this clonotype was seen many times. V usage is TRBV27 and J usage is TRBJ2-7; no clear D gene. Germline V lookup: CDR1 MNHEY, CDR2 SMNVEV (reference sequence). The CDR3 spans 15 residues. Trimming took off 0 bases at V and 3 bases at J, with 12 bases between the two ends. This CDR3 is CASSLSPRPNYEQYF. The CDR3 nucleotides read TGTGCCAGCAGTTTATCGCCCAGACCCAACTACGAGCAGTACTTC.

This clonotype was seen repeatedly, ten times or more. The chain carries TRBV14 and TRBJ1-2, with D perhaps TRBD1 (6 bases). V was trimmed by 4 bases and J by 0 bases, leaving 9 bases between them. Looked up from germline, CDR1 is SGHDN and CDR2 is FVKESK. The CDR3 loop spans 14 amino acids. Here the CDR3 reads CASSPGVSNYGYTF. CDR3 sequence (DNA): TGTGCCAGCAGCCCAGGGGTCTCTAACTATGGCTACACCTTC.

A single count supports this clonotype. This sequence joins TRBV28 and TRBJ2-1; the match to TRBD2 covers 7 bases. The CDR3 consists of 15 residues. V lost 1 base, J lost 2 bases, and 2 bases stayed unmatched. Germline CDR1 reads MDHEN; CDR2 reads SYDVKM. The CDR3 coding sequence is TGTGCCAGCAGTTTATTCGGGGGGACCTACAATGAGCAGTTCTTC. Amino acids: CASSLFGGTYNEQFF.

This clonotype has more than one count but fewer than ten. This sequence joins TRBV11-1 and TRBJ2-1; weak D call: TRBD2 (6 bases). The CDR3 totals 12 residues. Germline loops: CDR1 SGHAT, CDR2 FQDESV (reference sequence). Between the trimmed V and J ends, which lost 4 bases and 8 bases, there was a span of 9 bases. The CDR3 is CASSSRGYEQFF. CDR3 DNA sequence: TGTGCCAGCAGCTCCCGGGGGTATGAGCAGTTCTTC.

The sample holds many counts of this clonotype. V usage is TRBV12-3 or TRBV12-4 and J usage is TRBJ1-1; D is possibly TRBD1 (6 bases). V lost 4 bases to trimming and J lost 5 bases, with 17 bases between them. This CDR3 has 15 amino acids. The CDR3 protein is CASSWIRGVETEAFF. The CDR3 region has the DNA TGTGCCAGCAGTTGGATCAGGGGAGTAGAAACTGAAGCTTTCTTT.

The sample holds many counts of this clonotype. This chain links TRBV10-1 with TRBJ1-1, with 9 bases aligning to TRBD1. The trim removed 2 bases at V and 6 bases at J, leaving 7 bases unmatched. Germline V CDR1 and CDR2: WNHNN, SYGVQD (reference sequence). The CDR3 has 15 residues. The CDR3 reads CASSEAKTGGPEAFF. As DNA, the CDR3 is TGCGCCAGCAGTGAGGCAAAAACAGGGGGCCCTGAAGCTTTCTTT.

This clonotype appeared many times. This chain uses TRBV6-1 with TRBJ2-5, with 7 bases matching TRBD1. Unmatched junction bases numbered 10, after V lost 2 bases and J lost 4 bases. Germline loops: CDR1 MNHNS, CDR2 SASEGT. This CDR3 region has 16 residues. CDR3 in amino acids: CASSEPQPGQTETQYF. The CDR3 region has the DNA TGTGCCAGCAGTGAACCGCAACCGGGACAGACAGAGACCCAGTACTTC.

Only a few counts were recorded for this clonotype. The J gene is TRBJ2-5, the V gene TRBV11-2, with D tentatively TRBD2 (6 bases). Per germline, CDR1 SGHAT and CDR2 FQNNGV. Trimming took off 5 bases at V and 1 base at J, with 11 bases between the two ends. This CDR3 region has 14 residues. The CDR3 spells CASSVDYPQETQYF. The CDR3 DNA reads as TGTGCCAGCAGCGTGGACTACCCCCAAGAGACCCAGTACTTC.

V is TRBV2 and J is TRBJ1-3; D not resolved. CDR1 is SNHLY, CDR2 FYNNEI, per germline. Trimming took off 6 bases at V and 9 bases at J, with 18 bases between the two ends. The CDR3 totals 14 residues. The CDR3 loop is CASRTRGMVSTIYF. The CDR3 coding sequence is TGTGCCAGCAGGACCCGGGGTATGGTGAGCACCATATATTTT.

Ten or more counts support this clonotype. J is TRBJ2-7 and V is TRBV24-1; D possibly corresponds to TRBD1 (6 bases). The V and J ends lost 1 base and 7 bases respectively, with 10 bases between them. There are 13 residues in the CDR3. Germline V lookup: CDR1 KGHDR, CDR2 SFDVKD. The CDR3 DNA reads as TGTGCCACCAGTGATTTACAGGGAAGGGAGCAGTACTTC. It specifies CATSDLQGREQYF.